Listed below are T cell receptor beta chains from one sample, sequenced in a study of shared clonotypes between healthy human individuals. The protocol was immunoSEQ multiplex PCR, while the TCRdb copy is restricted to in-frame clones and leaves out a portion. The table shows around 700,000 clones, with approximately 73% occurring only once. Material for sequencing was memory CD4+ T cells sorted from blood. The receptors come from a woman aged 30 to 39 in good health. CDR3s include the opening cysteine and the closing phenylalanine or tryptophan. The order of the fields is V gene, J gene, CDR3 length, CDR3 protein.

v_gene: TRBV7-4; j_gene: TRBJ1-5; len: 15; CDR3aa: CASSWTGGCNQPQHF
v_gene: TRBV6-5; j_gene: TRBJ1-4; len: 11; CDR3aa: CASRAREKLFF
v_gene: TRBV9; j_gene: TRBJ1-5; len: 14; CDR3aa: CASSVEASNQPQHF
v_gene: TRBV15; j_gene: TRBJ1-4; len: 16; CDR3aa: CATSSNSGETNEKLFF
v_gene: TRBV5-1; j_gene: TRBJ2-5; len: 15; CDR3aa: CASSLNAGREETQYF
v_gene: TRBV4-1; j_gene: TRBJ1-6; len: 16; CDR3aa: CASSHGGRQNNSPLHF
v_gene: TRBV30; j_gene: TRBJ1-4; len: 14; CDR3aa: CAWKGGLRDEKLFF
v_gene: TRBV7-9; j_gene: TRBJ2-5; len: 15; CDR3aa: CASSANTGGGETQYF
v_gene: TRBV30; j_gene: TRBJ1-2; len: 15; CDR3aa: CAGPLTAGLNYGYTF
v_gene: TRBV10-3; j_gene: TRBJ1-2; len: 14; CDR3aa: CAISDPGTALGYTF
v_gene: TRBV19; j_gene: TRBJ1-2; len: 14; CDR3aa: CASSPQQGRFGYTF
v_gene: TRBV7-9; j_gene: TRBJ2-2; len: 17; CDR3aa: CASRPIPGQGNTGELFF
v_gene: TRBV28; j_gene: TRBJ2-2; len: 17; CDR3aa: CASSFEIGLGATGELFF
v_gene: TRBV27; j_gene: TRBJ1-3; len: 13; CDR3aa: CASSLYRGNTIYF
v_gene: TRBV11-2; j_gene: TRBJ1-4; len: 14; CDR3aa: CASRYHLRNEKLFF
v_gene: TRBV5-8; j_gene: TRBJ2-7; len: 13; CDR3aa: CASSLGWEGEQYF
v_gene: TRBV28; j_gene: TRBJ1-2; len: 18; CDR3aa: CASRARAFEGGFRYGYTF
v_gene: TRBV28; j_gene: TRBJ2-7; len: 14; CDR3aa: CASSFSATSYEQYF
v_gene: TRBV7-7; j_gene: TRBJ1-4; len: 13; CDR3aa: CASSRDSNEKLFF
v_gene: TRBV7-9; j_gene: TRBJ1-2; len: 16; CDR3aa: CASSFRDRGRESGYTF
v_gene: TRBV6-1; j_gene: TRBJ1-5; len: 15; CDR3aa: CASSEQGISNQPQHF
v_gene: TRBV11-3; j_gene: TRBJ2-5; len: 14; CDR3aa: CASSSSSSAETQYF